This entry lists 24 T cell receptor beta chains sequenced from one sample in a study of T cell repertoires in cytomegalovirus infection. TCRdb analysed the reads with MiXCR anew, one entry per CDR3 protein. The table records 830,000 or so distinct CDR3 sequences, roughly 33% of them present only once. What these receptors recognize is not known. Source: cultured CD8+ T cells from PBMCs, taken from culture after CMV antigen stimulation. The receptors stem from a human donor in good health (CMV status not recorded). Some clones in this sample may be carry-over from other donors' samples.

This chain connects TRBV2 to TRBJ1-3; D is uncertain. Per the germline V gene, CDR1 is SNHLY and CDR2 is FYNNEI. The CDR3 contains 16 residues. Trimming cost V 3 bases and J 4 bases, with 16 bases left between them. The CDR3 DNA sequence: TGTGCCAGCAGTGATCTAGGAGGAAGGGCCGGAAACACCATATATTTT. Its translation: CASSDLGGRAGNTIYF.

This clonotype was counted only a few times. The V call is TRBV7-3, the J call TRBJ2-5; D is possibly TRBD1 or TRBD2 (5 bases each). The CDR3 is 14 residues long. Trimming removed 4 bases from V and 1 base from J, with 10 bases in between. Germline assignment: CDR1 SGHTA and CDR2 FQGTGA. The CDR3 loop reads CASSSQGAQETQYF. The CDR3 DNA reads TGTGCCAGCAGCTCCCAGGGAGCCCAAGAGACCCAGTACTTC. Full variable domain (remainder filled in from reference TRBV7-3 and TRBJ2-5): GAGVSQTPSNKVTEKGKYVELRCDPISGHTALYWYRQSLGQGPEFLIYFQGTGAADDSGLPNDRFFAVRPEGSVSTLKIQRTERGDSAVYLCASSSQGAQETQYFGPGTRLLVL.

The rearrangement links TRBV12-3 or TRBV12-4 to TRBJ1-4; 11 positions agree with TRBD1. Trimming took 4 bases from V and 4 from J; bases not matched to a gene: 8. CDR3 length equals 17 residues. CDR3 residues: CASSSRDRGSRNEKLFF. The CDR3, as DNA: TGTGCCAGCAGTTCCCGGGACAGGGGGTCGCGTAATGAAAAACTGTTTTTT.

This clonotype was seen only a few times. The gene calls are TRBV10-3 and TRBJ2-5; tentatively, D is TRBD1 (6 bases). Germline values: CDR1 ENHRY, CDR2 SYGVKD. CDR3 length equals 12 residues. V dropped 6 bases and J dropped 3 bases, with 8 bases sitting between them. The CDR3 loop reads CAIRDSKETQYF. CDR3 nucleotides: TGTGCCATCAGGGACAGCAAAGAGACCCAGTACTTC.

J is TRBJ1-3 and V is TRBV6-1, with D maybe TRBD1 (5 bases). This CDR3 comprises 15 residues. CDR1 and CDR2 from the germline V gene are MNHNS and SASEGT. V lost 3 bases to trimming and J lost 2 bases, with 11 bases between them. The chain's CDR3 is CASSEHGGAGNTIYF. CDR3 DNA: TGTGCCAGCAGTGAGCATGGAGGGGCTGGAAACACCATATATTTT.

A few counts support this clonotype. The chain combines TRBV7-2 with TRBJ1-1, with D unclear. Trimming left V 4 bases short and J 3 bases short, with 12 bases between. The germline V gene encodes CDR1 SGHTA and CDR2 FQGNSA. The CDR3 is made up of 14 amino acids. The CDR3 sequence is CASSSPGIYTEAFF. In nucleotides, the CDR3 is TGTGCCAGCAGCTCGCCCGGGATTTACACTGAAGCTTTCTTT.

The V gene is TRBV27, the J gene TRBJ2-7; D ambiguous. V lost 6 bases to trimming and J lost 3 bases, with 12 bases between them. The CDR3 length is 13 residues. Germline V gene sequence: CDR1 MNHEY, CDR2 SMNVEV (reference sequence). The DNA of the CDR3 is TGTGCCAGCAGCAAAGGCAGCCTCTACGAGCAGTACTTC. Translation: CASSKGSLYEQYF.

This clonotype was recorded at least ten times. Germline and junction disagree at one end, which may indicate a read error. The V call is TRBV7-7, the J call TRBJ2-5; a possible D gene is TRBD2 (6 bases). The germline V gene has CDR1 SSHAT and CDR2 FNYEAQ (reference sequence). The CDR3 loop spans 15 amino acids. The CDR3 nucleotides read TGTGCTAGCAGCTTAGTCGCTAGCGTAATGGAGACCCAGTACTTC. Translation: CASSLVASVMETQYF.

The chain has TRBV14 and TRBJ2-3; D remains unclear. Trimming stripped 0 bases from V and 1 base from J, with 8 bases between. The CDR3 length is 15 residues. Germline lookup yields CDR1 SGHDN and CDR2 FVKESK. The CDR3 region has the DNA TGTGCCAGCAGCCAAGATAACGGCCGCACAGATACGCAGTATTTT. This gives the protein CASSQDNGRTDTQYF.

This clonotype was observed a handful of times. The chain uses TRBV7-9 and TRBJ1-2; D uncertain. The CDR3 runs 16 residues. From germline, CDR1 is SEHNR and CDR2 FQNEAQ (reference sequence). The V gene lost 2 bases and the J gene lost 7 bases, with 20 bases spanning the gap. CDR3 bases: TGTGCCAGCAGCTTACAAGTATACGGGCCCTTCCCTGGCTACACCTTC. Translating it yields CASSLQVYGPFPGYTF.

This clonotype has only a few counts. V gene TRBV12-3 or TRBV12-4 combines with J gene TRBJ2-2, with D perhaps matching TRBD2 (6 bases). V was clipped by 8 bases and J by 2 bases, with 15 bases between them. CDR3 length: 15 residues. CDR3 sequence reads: CASLAATINTGELFF. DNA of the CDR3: TGTGCCAGCTTAGCGGCAACAATTAACACCGGGGAGCTGTTTTTT.

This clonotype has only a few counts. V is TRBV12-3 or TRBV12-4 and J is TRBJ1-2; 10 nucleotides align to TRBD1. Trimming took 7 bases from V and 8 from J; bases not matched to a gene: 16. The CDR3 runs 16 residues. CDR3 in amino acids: CASTPLPGQGLRGYTF. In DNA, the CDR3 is TGTGCCAGCACTCCTTTGCCGGGACAGGGGCTCCGGGGCTACACCTTC.

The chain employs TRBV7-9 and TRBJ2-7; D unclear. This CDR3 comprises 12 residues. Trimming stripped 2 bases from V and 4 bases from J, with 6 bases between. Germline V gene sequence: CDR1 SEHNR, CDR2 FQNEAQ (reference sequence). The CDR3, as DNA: TGTGCCAGCAGCTTACTTTTATACGAGCAGTACTTC. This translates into CASSLLLYEQYF.

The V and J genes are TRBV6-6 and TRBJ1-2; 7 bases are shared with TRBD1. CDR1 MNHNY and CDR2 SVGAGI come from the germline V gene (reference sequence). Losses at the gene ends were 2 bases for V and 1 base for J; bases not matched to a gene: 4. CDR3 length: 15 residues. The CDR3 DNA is TGTGCCAGCAGTTACGTGGGACAGTATAACTATGGCTACACCTTC. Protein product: CASSYVGQYNYGYTF.

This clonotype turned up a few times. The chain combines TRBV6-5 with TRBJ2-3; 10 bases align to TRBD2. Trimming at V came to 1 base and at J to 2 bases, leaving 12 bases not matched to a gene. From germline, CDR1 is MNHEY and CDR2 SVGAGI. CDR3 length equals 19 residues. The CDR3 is CASSYLNPLAGGPTDTQYF. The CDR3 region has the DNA TGTGCCAGCAGTTACTTAAACCCTTTAGCGGGGGGTCCCACAGATACGCAGTATTTT.

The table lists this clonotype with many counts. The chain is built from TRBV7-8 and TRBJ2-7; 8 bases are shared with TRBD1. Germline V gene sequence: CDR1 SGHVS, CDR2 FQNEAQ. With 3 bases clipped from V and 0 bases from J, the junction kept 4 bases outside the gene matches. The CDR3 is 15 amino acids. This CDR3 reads CASSFRTGNSYEQYF. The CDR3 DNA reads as TGTGCCAGCAGCTTCCGGACAGGGAACTCCTACGAGCAGTACTTC.

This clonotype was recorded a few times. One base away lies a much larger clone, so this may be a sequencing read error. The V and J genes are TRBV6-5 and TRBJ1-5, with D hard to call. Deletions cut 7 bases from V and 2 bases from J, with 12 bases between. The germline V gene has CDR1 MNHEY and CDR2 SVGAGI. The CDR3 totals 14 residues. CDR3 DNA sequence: TGTGCCAGCAACCCCCTCGGGGGCAATCAGCCCCAGCATTTT. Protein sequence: CASNPLGGNQPQHF.

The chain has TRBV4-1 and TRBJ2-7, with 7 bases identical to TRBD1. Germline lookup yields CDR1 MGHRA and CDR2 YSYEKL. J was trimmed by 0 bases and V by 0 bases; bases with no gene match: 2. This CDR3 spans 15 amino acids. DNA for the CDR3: TGCGCCAGCAGCCAAGAATCAGGGGGCTCCTACGAGCAGTACGTC. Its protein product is CASSQESGGSYEQYV.

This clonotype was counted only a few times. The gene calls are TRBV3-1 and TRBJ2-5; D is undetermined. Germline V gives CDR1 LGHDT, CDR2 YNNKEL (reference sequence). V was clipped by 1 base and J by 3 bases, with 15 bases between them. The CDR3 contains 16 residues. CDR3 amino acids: CASSQVAVVGKETQYF. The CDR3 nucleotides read TGTGCCAGCAGCCAAGTGGCTGTAGTGGGAAAAGAGACCCAGTACTTC.

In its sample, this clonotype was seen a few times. The CDR3 DNA reads TGTGCCACCAGTGATTTGGGGGGTTCGAGCTCCTACAATGAGCAGTTCTTC. Amino acids: CATSDLGGSSSYNEQFF. The V gene is TRBV24-1, the J gene TRBJ2-1, with D perhaps given as TRBD1 or TRBD2 (5 bases each). This CDR3 contains 17 residues. Germline assignment: CDR1 KGHDR and CDR2 SFDVKD. V was trimmed by 0 bases and J by 0 bases, leaving 11 bases between them.

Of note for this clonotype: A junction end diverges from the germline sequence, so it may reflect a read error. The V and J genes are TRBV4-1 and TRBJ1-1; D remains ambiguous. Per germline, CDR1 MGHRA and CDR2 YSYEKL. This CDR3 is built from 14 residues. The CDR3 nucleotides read TGTGCCAGCAGCCCAGGACTGGTGAACACTGAAGCTTTCTTT. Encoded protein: CASSPGLVNTEAFF.

CDR3 region: CATSDSPLGTGRTDTQYF. CDR3 in DNA: TGTGCCACCAGTGATTCTCCCCTCGGGACAGGGCGCACAGATACGCAGTATTTT. The chain uses TRBV24-1 and TRBJ2-3, with TRBD1 matching 9 bases. The germline CDR1 and CDR2 sequences are KGHDR and SFDVKD. V lost 2 bases to trimming and J lost 1 base; unmatched junction nucleotides: 9. This CDR3 spans 18 amino acids.

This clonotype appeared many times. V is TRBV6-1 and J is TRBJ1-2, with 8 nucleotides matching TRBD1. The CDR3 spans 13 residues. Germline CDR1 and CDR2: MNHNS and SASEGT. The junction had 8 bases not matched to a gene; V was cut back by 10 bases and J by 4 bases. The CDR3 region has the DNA TGTGCCACTTCAGGACAGGGCCTCTATGGCTACACCTTC. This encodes CATSGQGLYGYTF.

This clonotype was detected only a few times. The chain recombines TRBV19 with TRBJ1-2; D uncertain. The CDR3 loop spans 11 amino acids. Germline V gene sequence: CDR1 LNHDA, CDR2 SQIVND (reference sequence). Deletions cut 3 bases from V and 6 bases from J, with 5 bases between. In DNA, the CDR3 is TGTGCCAGTAGTATCGGGCATGGCTACACCTTC. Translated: CASSIGHGYTF.